This record concerns one T cell receptor beta chain sequence. The data are from a study of blood T cell repertoires in COVID-19. Study-wide background: Samples of COVID-19 (acute and convalescent) were obtained from the United States, Italy and Spain. Sample material is recorded as cDNA or gDNA derived from T cells, B-cell-depleted T cells, or PBMCs.

CDR1 and CDR2 from the germline V gene are KGHSH and LQKENI. With 2 bases clipped from V and 6 bases from J, the junction kept 9 bases outside the gene matches. The CDR3 is 16 amino acids. Original methodology: Amplification from reference gene primers served as the basis for estimated nucleated cell counts. The protocol was immunoSEQ multiplex PCR, while the TCRdb copy is restricted to in-frame clones and leaves out a portion. The DNA was the basis for D and trimming; V, J and clone size are from that table. In the table there are 100,000 to 150,000 clones, more than 70% of which are singletons. The rearrangement uses TRBV18 and TRBJ1-1, with 10 bases lining up with TRBD1. The sample taken for sequencing was peripheral blood. The sequence was obtained from a woman in her sixties or seventies with acute or convalescent COVID-19. CDR3 in amino acids: CASSPRGTGEIPEAFF. The CDR3, as DNA: TGTGCCAGCTCACCAAGGGGGACAGGGGAGATCCCTGAAGCTTTCTTT.